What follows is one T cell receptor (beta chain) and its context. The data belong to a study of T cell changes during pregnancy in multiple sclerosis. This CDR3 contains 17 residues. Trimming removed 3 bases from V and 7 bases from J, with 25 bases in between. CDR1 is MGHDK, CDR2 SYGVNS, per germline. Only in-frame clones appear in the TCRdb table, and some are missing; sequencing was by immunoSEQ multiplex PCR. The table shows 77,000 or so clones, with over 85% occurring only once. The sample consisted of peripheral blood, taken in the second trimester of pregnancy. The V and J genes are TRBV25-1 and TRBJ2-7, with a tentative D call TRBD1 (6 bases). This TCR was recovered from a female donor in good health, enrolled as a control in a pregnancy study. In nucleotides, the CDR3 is TGTGCCAGCAGTGAGGCAACCACAGGGTTCCTCCGGCGAGAGCAGTACTTC. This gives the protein CASSEATTGFLRREQYF.